A selection of T cell receptor beta chains follows, all from one sample in a study of shared clonotypes between healthy human individuals. Clones were read by immunoSEQ multiplex PCR, and TCRdb kept only the in-frame ones, dropping some. The table includes some 2 million clones, over 85% detected once. Sequencing was done on a sample of naive CD8+ T cells sorted from blood. The source is a man aged 18 to 29 in good health. Both conserved end residues are part of each CDR3.

v_call: TRBV5-4; cdr3_aa: CASSLAAEVDGYTF
v_call: TRBV10-3; cdr3_aa: CAISGTGGSADTQYF
v_call: TRBV30; cdr3_aa: CASRQGGDEQYF
v_call: TRBV6-5; cdr3_aa: CASSYSPGMHTEAFF
v_call: TRBV27; cdr3_aa: CASSFRGTGELFF
v_call: TRBV25-1; cdr3_aa: CASGVGGAGEEQYF
v_call: TRBV27; cdr3_aa: CASSLQGNQPQHF
v_call: TRBV2; cdr3_aa: CASNVGTDEQYF
v_call: TRBV5-1; cdr3_aa: CASSYSQTYEQYF
v_call: TRBV30; cdr3_aa: CAWSVGEGTQYF
v_call: TRBV6-1; cdr3_aa: CASSGGLADTDTQYF
v_call: TRBV4-3; cdr3_aa: CASSQVVGVGEQYF
v_call: TRBV2; cdr3_aa: CASREGSITGELFF
v_call: TRBV15; cdr3_aa: CATSRDGSATGELFF